Each of the 3 T cell receptor beta chains below was sequenced from the same sample in a study of breast tumors, draining lymph nodes, adjacent tissues. MiXCR, run by TCRdb on the multiplex PCR reads, gives a single entry per CDR3 protein. The sample consists of nearly 200,000 distinct CDR3 sequences, about 32% of them appearing once. Breast cancer patients provided tissue from their axillary draining lymph nodes. The source material was axillary lymph node tissue. Receptors originate from a female donor with breast cancer. Some clones in this sample may be carry-over from other donors' samples.

This clonotype was recorded at least ten times. The V gene is TRBV19, the J gene TRBJ2-7; tentative D call: TRBD1 (6 bases). The CDR3 is 12 residues long. The V and J ends lost 8 bases and 3 bases respectively, with 11 bases between them. Germline V gene lookup returns CDR1 LNHDA and CDR2 SQIVND (reference sequence). The chain's CDR3 is CASGKGVYEQYF. The CDR3 bases are TGTGCCAGTGGAAAGGGGGTCTACGAGCAGTACTTC.

The table lists this clonotype with many counts. This chain joins TRBV6-1 and TRBJ2-1; possibly TRBD2 for D (5 bases). Trimming left V 1 base short and J 16 bases short, with 17 bases between. The V gene's germline CDR1 is MNHNS and CDR2 SASEGT. The CDR3 extends over 13 amino acids. CDR3 region: CASSEGGQTSKFF. The DNA of the CDR3 is TGTGCCAGCAGTGAAGGAGGGCAGACTTCTAAATTCTTC.

This clonotype was detected ten times or more. The chain couples TRBV28 to TRBJ1-2; tentative D call: TRBD1 (5 bases). With 6 bases removed from V and 4 bases from J, the gap between germline ends came to 15 bases. CDR1 MDHEN and CDR2 SYDVKM come from the germline V gene. This CDR3 comprises 14 residues. Written as DNA, the CDR3 is TGTGCCAGCAGCCCCCAGGGACGTGGCTATGGCTACACCTTC. It is translated as CASSPQGRGYGYTF.